These T cell receptor beta chains were read from a single sample in a study of cytomegalovirus exposure and HLA in healthy donors. Repertoires were generated with immunoSEQ multiplex PCR, while TCRdb's copy carries only in-frame clones and drops some. The table lists fewer than 250,000 clones, 70% to 90% of them singletons. The specimen was PBMCs. These receptors originate from a woman aged 18-29 years in good health and CMV-seronegative. Both conserved end residues are part of each CDR3. The D gene is left open where the match is weak. Clone sizes are given selectively: once, few, many, or a class where the clone is expanded.

clone_size | d_call | j_call | v_call | cdr3_nt | cdr3_aa
. | . | TRBJ2-7 | TRBV29-1 | TGCAGCGTGGGACTGAATTACGAGCAGTACTTC | CSVGLNYEQYF
few | . | TRBJ1-2 | TRBV2 | TGTGCCAGCAGTGAGCTCCTCGGCTACACCTTC | CASSELLGYTF
. | . | TRBJ2-1 | TRBV25-1 | TGTGCCAGCAGTGACACTCGGGACCTCCAAAATGAGCAGTTCTTC | CASSDTRDLQNEQFF
once | . | TRBJ1-1 | TRBV2 | TGTGCCAGCAGGCAGACACTGTCCACTGAAGCTTTCTTT | CASRQTLSTEAFF
. | . | TRBJ2-2 | TRBV6-1 | TGTGCCAGCAGTTCCCGGTTACTCACCGGGGAGCTGTTTTTT | CASSSRLLTGELFF
. | . | TRBJ2-5 | TRBV6-1 | TGTGCCAGCAGTCGCCGACCAAAAGAGACCCAGTACTTC | CASSRRPKETQYF
. | TRBD2 | TRBJ2-5 | TRBV19 | TGTGCCAGTAGTATGGCTAGCGGGACCAGGACCCAGTACTTC | CASSMASGTRTQYF
. | TRBD2 | TRBJ2-2 | TRBV5-4 | TGTGCCAGCAGCTACCTAGCGGGAGGCCTGGGCGGGGAGCTGTTTTTT | CASSYLAGGLGGELFF
. | . | TRBJ2-1 | TRBV27 | TGTGCCAGCAGTGCCGATTACAATGAGCAGTTCTTC | CASSADYNEQFF
few | TRBD2 | TRBJ2-7 | TRBV27 | TGTGCCAGCAGTTTACGGGGGGATAAGGGAATACAGGCCGAGCAGTACTTC | CASSLRGDKGIQAEQYF
. | . | TRBJ2-7 | TRBV5-8 | TGTGCCAGCAGCCCTACCGAACAGCATGAGCAGTACTTC | CASSPTEQHEQYF
. | TRBD2 | TRBJ2-1 | TRBV5-1 | TGCGCCAGCACCGATCCAGGACTAGCGGGGGCATACAATGAGCAGTTCTTC | CASTDPGLAGAYNEQFF
. | TRBD2 | TRBJ2-7 | TRBV11-2 | TGTGCCAGCGGGTTAGCGGGAGATCCCTACGAGCAGTACTTC | CASGLAGDPYEQYF
. | . | TRBJ1-2 | TRBV28 | TGTGCCAGCAACCTATCACCGGGGGGCTACACCTTC | CASNLSPGGYTF
. | . | TRBJ2-7 | TRBV27 | TGTGCCAGCAAACGGAGCGCAGTGAGCGACGAGCAGTACTTC | CASKRSAVSDEQYF
. | TRBD1 | TRBJ2-5 | TRBV7-2 | TGTGCCAGCAGTCCTAGGGACAGGAGGAGAGAGACCCAGTACTTC | CASSPRDRRRETQYF
. | . | TRBJ1-1 | TRBV30 | TGTGCCTGGAGTACGGGGTCTGGAACTGAAGCTTTCTTT | CAWSTGSGTEAFF
. | . | TRBJ2-2 | TRBV9 | TGTGCCAGCGCGGGGCGCAGATCGAACACCGGGGAGCTGTTTTTT | CASAGRRSNTGELFF
. | . | TRBJ2-7 | TRBV27 | TGTGCCAGCAGTTTTCTGCGGGACCTCGCCTACGAGCAGTACTTC | CASSFLRDLAYEQYF
. | . | TRBJ1-6 | TRBV6-6 | TGTGCCAGCAGTCGTGGGGGAGAACGTCATTCACCCCTCCACTTT | CASSRGGERHSPLHF
. | . | TRBJ2-2 | TRBV30 | TGTGCCTCGGAGAAATTAGCTAGCACCGGGGAGCTGTTTTTT | CASEKLASTGELFF
. | . | TRBJ2-5 | TRBV4-1 | TGCGCCAGCAGCCAAGAAAGGCAGGGGCAAGAGACCCAGTACTTC | CASSQERQGQETQYF
. | . | TRBJ1-5 | TRBV14 | TGTGCCAGCAGCCAAGATCCGTATCAGCCCCAGCATTTT | CASSQDPYQPQHF
. | . | TRBJ2-1 | TRBV7-9 | TGTGCCAGCAGCTTAGAGGAGAGGAATCTGGTGGAGCAGTTCTTC | CASSLEERNLVEQFF
. | TRBD1 | TRBJ2-7 | TRBV18 | TGTGCCAGCTCACCAGGGACAGGGAATTACGAGCAGTACTTC | CASSPGTGNYEQYF
. | TRBD2 | TRBJ2-5 | TRBV27 | TGTGCCAGCGGTCGACTAGCGGGGCCGTCCGACCAGTACTTC | CASGRLAGPSDQYF
once | TRBD1 | TRBJ2-7 | TRBV6-1 | TGTGCCAGCACATCGGGACAGGGGATGGGATACGAGCAGTACTTC | CASTSGQGMGYEQYF
. | TRBD1 | TRBJ2-1 | TRBV4-1 | TGCGCCAGCAGCCAGGGACAGGGATATGAGCAGTTCTTC | CASSQGQGYEQFF
. | . | TRBJ2-5 | TRBV7-6 | TGTGCCAGCAGCTTAGCAACAGGGAGACAGACCCAGTACTTC | CASSLATGRQTQYF
. | . | TRBJ1-2 | TRBV7-2 | TGTGCCAGCAGTTATTTCTCCGGGGGGGTCTATGGCTACACCTTC | CASSYFSGGVYGYTF
. | TRBD1 | TRBJ1-4 | TRBV29-1 | TGCAGCGCTCGGACAGGGAATGAAAAACTGTTTTTT | CSARTGNEKLFF
few | . | TRBJ2-7 | TRBV5-1 | TGCGCCAGCAGCTTGGGAAGGGTTGGGGAGCAGTACTTC | CASSLGRVGEQYF
. | . | TRBJ1-2 | TRBV6-1 | TGTGCCAGCAGTGAACTCGCTGAAGACCTACAGGTATATGGCTACACCTTC | CASSELAEDLQVYGYTF